This TCR beta chain was sequenced for a study of blood T cell repertoires in COVID-19. Whole-study context: Acute-phase and convalescent COVID-19 samples originated in the United States, Italy and Spain. PBMCs, B-cell-depleted T cells, or T cells provided the cDNA or gDNA that made up the material.

CDR1 and CDR2 from the germline V gene are SEHNR and FQNEAQ (reference sequence). This CDR3 spans 15 amino acids. Trimming removed 4 bases from V and 5 bases from J, with 17 bases in between. Source study methods: Amplifying reference gene primers gave estimates of nucleated cell counts. Profiling relied on immunoSEQ multiplex PCR, and the TCRdb table lists in-frame clones only, not all of them. That table gives V, J and clone size, and the DNA gave D and trimming. The data hold 100,000 to 150,000 clones, with around 76% observed a single time. This TCR derives from a man aged 55 to 70 with acute or convalescent COVID-19. The material sequenced was peripheral blood. This rearrangement joins TRBV7-9 to TRBJ1-1, with D possibly matching TRBD1 (5 bases). The CDR3 coding sequence is TGTGCCAGCAGCTCAGATCTTCGCAGGGCTACTGAAGCTTTCTTT. It translates to CASSSDLRRATEAFF. Using reference TRBV7-9 and TRBJ1-1 for the parts outside the CDR3, the full variable domain is DTGVSQNPRHKITKRGQNVTFRCDPISEHNRLYWYRQTLGQGPEFLTYFQNEAQLEKSRLLSDRFSAERPKGSFSTLEIQRTEQGDSAMYLCASSSDLRRATEAFFGQGTRLTVV.